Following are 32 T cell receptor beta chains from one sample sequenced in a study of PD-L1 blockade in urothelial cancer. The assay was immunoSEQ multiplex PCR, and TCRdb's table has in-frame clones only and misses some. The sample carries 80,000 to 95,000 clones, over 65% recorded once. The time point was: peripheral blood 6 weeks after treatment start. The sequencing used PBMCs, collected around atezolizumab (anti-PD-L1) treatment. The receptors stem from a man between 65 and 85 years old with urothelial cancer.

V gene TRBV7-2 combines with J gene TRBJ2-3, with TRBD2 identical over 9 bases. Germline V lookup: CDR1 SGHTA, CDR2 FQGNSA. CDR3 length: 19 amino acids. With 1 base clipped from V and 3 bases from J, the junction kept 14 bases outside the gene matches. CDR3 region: CASSLGGRRFSGRTDTQYF. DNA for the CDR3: TGTGCCAGCAGCTTAGGGGGCCGCAGGTTTAGCGGGAGAACAGATACGCAGTATTTT.

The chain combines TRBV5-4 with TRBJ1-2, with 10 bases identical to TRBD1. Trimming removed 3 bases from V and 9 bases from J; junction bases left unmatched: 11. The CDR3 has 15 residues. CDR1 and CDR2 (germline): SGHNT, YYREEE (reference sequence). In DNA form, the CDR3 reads TGTGCCAGCAGCTCCACAACGACAGGGGGCCTTAGCTACACCTTC. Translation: CASSSTTTGGLSYTF.

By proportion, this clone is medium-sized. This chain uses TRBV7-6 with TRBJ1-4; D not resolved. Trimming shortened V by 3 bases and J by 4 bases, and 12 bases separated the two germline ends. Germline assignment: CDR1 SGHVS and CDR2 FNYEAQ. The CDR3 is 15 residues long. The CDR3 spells CASSFEPGRNEKLFF. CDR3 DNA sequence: TGTGCCAGCAGCTTTGAACCGGGTCGTAATGAAAAACTGTTTTTT. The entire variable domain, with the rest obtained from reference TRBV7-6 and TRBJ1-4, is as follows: GAGVSQSPRYKVTKRGQDVALRCDPISGHVSLYWYRQALGQGPEFLTYFNYEAQQDKSGLPNDRFSAERPEGSISTLTIQRTEQRDSAMYRCASSFEPGRNEKLFFGSGTQLSVL.

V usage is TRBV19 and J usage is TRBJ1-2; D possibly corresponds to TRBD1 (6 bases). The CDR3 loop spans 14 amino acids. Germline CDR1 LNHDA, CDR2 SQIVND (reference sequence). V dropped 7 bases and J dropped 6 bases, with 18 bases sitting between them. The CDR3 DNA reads TGTGCCAGTATAATCAGGGGTGGCCGGGATGGCTACACCTTC. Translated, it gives CASIIRGGRDGYTF. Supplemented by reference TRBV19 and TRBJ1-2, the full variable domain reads DGGITQSPKYLFRKEGQNVTLSCEQNLNHDAMYWYRQDPGQGLRLIYYSQIVNDFQKGDIAEGYSVSREKKESFPLTVTSAQKNPTAFYLCASIIRGGRDGYTFGSGTRLTVV.

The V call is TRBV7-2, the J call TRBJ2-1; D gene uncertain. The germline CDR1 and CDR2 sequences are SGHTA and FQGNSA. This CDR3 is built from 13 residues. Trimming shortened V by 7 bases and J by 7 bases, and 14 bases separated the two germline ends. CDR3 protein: CASTIPSRNEQFF. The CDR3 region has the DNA TGTGCCAGCACCATACCCTCGAGGAATGAGCAGTTCTTC.

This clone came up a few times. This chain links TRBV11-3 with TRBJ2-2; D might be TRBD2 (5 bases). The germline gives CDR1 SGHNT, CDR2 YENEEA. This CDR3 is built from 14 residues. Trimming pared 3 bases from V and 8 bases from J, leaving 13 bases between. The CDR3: CASSFGLNSGELFF. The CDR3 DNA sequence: TGTGCCAGCAGCTTCGGACTGAATTCGGGGGAGCTGTTTTTT.

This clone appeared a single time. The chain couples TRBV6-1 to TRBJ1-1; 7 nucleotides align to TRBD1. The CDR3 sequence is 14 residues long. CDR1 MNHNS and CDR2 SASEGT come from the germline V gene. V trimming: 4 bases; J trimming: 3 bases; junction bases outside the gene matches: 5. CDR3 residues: CASSGTGGDTEAFF. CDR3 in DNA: TGTGCCAGCAGTGGGACAGGTGGAGACACTGAAGCTTTCTTT.

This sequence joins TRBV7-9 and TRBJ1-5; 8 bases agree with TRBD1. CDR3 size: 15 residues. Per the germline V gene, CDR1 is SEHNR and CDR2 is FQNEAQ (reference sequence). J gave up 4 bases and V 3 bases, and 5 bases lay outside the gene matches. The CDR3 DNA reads TGTGCCAGCAGCTTTAGCAGACAGGGGAATCAGCCCCAGCATTTT. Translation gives CASSFSRQGNQPQHF.

The CDR3: CASSWGTGGVEAFF. The DNA of the CDR3 is TGTGCCAGCAGCTGGGGGACAGGGGGCGTCGAGGCTTTCTTT. The genes are TRBV5-6 and TRBJ1-1; 12 nucleotides line up with TRBD1. The J segment lost 11 bases and the V segment lost 3 bases, leaving 8 bases of the junction unmatched. Germline lookup yields CDR1 SGHDT and CDR2 YYEEEE. This CDR3 contains 14 residues.

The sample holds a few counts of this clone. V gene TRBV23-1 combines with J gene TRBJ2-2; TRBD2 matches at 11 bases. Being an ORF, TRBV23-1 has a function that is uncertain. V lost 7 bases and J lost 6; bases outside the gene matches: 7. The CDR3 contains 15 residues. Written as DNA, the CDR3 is TGCGCCAGCATTAATAGCGGGAGGGCCCCCGGGGAGCTGTTTTTT. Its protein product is CASINSGRAPGELFF.

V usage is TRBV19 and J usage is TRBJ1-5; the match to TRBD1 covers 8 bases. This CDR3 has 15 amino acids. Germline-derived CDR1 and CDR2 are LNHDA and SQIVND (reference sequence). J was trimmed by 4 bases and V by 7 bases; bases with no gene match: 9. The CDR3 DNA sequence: TGTGCCAGTACCCTGGACAGGGAAGAGAATCAGCCCCAGCATTTT. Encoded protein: CASTLDREENQPQHF.

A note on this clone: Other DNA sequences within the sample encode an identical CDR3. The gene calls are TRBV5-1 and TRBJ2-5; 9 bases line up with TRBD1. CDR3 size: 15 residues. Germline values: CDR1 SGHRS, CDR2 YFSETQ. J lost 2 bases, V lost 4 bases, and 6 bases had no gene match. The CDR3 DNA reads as TGCGCCAGCAGCGCCGGGACAGGGCTTCAAGAGACCCAGTACTTC. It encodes CASSAGTGLQETQYF.

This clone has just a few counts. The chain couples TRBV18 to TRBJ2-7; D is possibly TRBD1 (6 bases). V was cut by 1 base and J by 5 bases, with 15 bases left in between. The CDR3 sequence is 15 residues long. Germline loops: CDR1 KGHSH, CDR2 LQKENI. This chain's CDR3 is CASSPLPGESNEQYF. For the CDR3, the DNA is TGTGCCAGCTCACCACTTCCAGGGGAGAGCAACGAGCAGTACTTC.

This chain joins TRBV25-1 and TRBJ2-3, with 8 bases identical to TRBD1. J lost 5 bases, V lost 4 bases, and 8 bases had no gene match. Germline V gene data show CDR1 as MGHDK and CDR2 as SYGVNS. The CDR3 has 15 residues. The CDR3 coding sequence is TGTGCCAGCAGTGGGGTCAGGGGGCAGTTAGATACGCAGTATTTT. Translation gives CASSGVRGQLDTQYF. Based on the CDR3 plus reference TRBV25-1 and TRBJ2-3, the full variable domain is EADIYQTPRYLVIGTGKKITLECSQTMGHDKMYWYQQDPGMELHLIHYSYGVNSTEKGDLSSESTVSRIRTEHFPLTLESARPSHTSQYLCASSGVRGQLDTQYFGPGTRLTVL.

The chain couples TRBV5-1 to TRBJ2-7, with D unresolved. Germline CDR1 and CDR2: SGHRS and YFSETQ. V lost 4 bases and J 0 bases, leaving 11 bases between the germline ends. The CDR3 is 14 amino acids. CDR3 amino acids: CASSEADSSYEQYF. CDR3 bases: TGCGCCAGCAGCGAGGCGGATTCCTCCTACGAGCAGTACTTC.

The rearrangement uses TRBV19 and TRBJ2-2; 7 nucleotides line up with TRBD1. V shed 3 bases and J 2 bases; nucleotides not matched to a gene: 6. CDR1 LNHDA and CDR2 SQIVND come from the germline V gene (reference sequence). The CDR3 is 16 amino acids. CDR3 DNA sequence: TGTGCCAGTAGTATGAACAGGGGATTTAACACCGGGGAGCTGTTTTTT. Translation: CASSMNRGFNTGELFF.

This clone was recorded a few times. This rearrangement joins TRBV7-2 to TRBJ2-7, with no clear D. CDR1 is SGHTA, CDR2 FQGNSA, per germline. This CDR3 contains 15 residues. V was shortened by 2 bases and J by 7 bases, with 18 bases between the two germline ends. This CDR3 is CASSLIPRSGREQYF. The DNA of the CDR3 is TGTGCCAGCAGCTTAATCCCCCGGTCTGGTCGGGAGCAGTACTTC.

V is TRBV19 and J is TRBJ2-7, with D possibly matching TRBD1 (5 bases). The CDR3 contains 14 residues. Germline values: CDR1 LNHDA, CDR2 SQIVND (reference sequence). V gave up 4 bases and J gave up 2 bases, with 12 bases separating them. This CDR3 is CASSTDSATYEQYF. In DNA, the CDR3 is TGTGCCAGTAGTACCGACAGTGCAACCTACGAGCAGTACTTC.

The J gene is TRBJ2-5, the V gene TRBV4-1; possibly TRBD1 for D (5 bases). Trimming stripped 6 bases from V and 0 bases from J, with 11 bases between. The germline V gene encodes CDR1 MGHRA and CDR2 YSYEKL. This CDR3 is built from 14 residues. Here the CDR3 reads CASSLTGYQETQYF. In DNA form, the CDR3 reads TGCGCCAGCAGTCTTACAGGCTACCAAGAGACCCAGTACTTC.

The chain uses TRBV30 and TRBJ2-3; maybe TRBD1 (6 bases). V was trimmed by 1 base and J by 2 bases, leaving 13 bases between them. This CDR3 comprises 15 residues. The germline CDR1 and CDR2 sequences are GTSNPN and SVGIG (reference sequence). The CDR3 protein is CAWSASSGATDTQYF. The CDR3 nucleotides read TGTGCCTGGAGTGCTTCCTCAGGGGCCACAGATACGCAGTATTTT. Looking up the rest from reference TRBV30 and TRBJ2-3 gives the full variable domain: SQTIHQWPATLVQPVGSPLSLECTVEGTSNPNLYWYRQAAGRGLQLLFYSVGIGQISSEVPQNLSASRPQDRQFILSSKKLLLSDSGFYLCAWSASSGATDTQYFGPGTRLTVL.

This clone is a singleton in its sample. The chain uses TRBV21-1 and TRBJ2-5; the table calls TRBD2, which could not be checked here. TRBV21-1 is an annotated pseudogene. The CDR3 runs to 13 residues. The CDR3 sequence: CASSKLVQETQYF. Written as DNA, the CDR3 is TGTGCCAGCAGCAAACTAGTTCAAGAGACCCAGTACTTC.

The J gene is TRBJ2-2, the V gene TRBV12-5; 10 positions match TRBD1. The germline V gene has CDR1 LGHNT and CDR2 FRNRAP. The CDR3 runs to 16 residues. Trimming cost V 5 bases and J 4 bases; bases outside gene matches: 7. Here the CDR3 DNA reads TGTGCTAGTGGTCCTGACAGGGGGCGTATCACCGGGGAGCTGTTTTTT. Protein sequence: CASGPDRGRITGELFF.

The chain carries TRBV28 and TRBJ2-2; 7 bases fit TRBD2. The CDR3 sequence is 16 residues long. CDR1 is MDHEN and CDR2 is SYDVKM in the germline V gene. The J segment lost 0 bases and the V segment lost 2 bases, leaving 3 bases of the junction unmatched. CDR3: CASSLLADSNTGELFF. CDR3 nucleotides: TGTGCCAGCAGTTTACTAGCGGATTCGAACACCGGGGAGCTGTTTTTT.

In DNA, the CDR3 is TGTGCCAGCAGCCGAGACAGGGGGCGGGAAGTCAATGAGCAGTTCTTC. Protein sequence: CASSRDRGREVNEQFF. V is TRBV5-4 and J is TRBJ2-1, with TRBD1 matching 10 bases. Germline CDR1 and CDR2: SGHNT and YYREEE (reference sequence). There are 16 residues in the CDR3. The J segment lost 6 bases and the V segment lost 4 bases, leaving 10 bases of the junction unmatched.

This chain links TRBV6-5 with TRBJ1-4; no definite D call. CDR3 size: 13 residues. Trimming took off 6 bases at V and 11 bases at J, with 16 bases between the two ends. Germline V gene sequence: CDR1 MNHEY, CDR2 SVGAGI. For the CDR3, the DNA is TGTGCCAGCAGAACGCCAGGTCGAGAGAAACTGTTTTTT. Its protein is CASRTPGREKLFF.

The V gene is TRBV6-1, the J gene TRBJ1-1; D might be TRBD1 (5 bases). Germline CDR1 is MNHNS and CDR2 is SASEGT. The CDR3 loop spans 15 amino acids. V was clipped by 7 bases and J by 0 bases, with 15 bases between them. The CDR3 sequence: CASTLSGGLNTEAFF. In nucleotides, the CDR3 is TGTGCCAGCACCCTGTCGGGGGGTTTGAACACTGAAGCTTTCTTT.

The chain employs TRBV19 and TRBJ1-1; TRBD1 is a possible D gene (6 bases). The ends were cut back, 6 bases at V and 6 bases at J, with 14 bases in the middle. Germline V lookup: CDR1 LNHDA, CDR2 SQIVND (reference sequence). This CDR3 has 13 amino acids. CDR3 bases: TGTGCCAGTAGCCATGGGGGCACCGCTGAAGCTTTCTTT. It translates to CASSHGGTAEAFF.

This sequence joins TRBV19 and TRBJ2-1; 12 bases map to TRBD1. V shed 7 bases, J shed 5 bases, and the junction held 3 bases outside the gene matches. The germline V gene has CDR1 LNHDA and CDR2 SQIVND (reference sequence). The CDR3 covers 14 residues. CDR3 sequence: CASKRDRGHNEQFF. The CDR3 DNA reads TGTGCCAGTAAGAGGGACAGGGGGCACAATGAGCAGTTCTTC.

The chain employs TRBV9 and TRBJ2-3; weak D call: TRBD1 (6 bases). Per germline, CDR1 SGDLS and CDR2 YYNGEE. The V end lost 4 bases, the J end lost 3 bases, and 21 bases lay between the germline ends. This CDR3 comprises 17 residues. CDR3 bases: TGTGCCAGCAGCCCGACAACGGGACATCGTGGAACAGATACGCAGTATTTT. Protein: CASSPTTGHRGTDTQYF.

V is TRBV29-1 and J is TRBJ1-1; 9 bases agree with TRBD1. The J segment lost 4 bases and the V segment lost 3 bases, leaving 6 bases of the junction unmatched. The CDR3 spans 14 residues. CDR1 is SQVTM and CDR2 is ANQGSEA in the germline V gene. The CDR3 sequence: CSVEADRGTTEAFF. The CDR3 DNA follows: TGCAGCGTTGAGGCTGACAGGGGGACCACTGAAGCTTTCTTT.

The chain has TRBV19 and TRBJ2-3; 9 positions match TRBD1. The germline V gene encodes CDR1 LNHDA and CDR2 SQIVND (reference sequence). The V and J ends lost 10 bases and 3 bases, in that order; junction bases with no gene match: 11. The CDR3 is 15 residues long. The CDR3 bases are TGTGCCACCAGTGGGACAGGGTGGGGAACAGATACGCAGTATTTT. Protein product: CATSGTGWGTDTQYF.

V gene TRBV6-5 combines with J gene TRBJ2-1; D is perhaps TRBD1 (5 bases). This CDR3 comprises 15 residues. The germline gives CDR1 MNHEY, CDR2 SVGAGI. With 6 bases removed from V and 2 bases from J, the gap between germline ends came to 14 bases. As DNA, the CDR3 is TGTGCCAGCAGCCCCCCGCCAGGGACCTACAATGAGCAGTTCTTC. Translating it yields CASSPPPGTYNEQFF.